This record looks at one TCR beta chain sequence and its context. The data derive from a study of blood T cell repertoires in COVID-19. Study-wide context: The United States, Italy and Spain provided the acute and convalescent COVID-19 samples. Sources were T cells, B-cell-depleted T cells, or PBMCs; the material itself was cDNA or gDNA.

In germline, CDR1 is SGHVS, CDR2 FQNEAQ. The CDR3 is 16 residues long. Trimming removed 6 bases from V and 5 bases from J; junction bases left unmatched: 12. As handled by the study authors: Amplification from reference gene primers served as the basis for estimated nucleated cell counts. Method: immunoSEQ multiplex PCR; TCRdb's copy keeps in-frame clones and lacks some. V, J and clone size reflect that table, while D and trimming were determined from the DNA. The sample holds around 41,000 clones, 85% to 95% seen once. The chain uses TRBV7-8 and TRBJ2-2, with 7 bases identical to TRBD1. The source is a human donor in a cohort sampled during active COVID-19. The sample taken for sequencing was peripheral blood. The CDR3 DNA follows: TGTGCCAGCAGTTTGACTACACCCAGGGGGACCGGGGAGCTGTTTTTT. This gives the protein CASSLTTPRGTGELFF.